This T cell receptor beta chain is from a study of T cell repertoires in cytomegalovirus infection. TCRdb re-called the reads through MiXCR, storing one row per CDR3 protein. The table records some 300,000 distinct CDR3 sequences, roughly 13% of them present only once. This clonotype has just a few counts. The germline CDR1 and CDR2 sequences are MNHEY and SVGAGI. This CDR3 region has 13 residues. Trimming cost V 8 bases and J 6 bases; bases outside gene matches: 5. Source material: PBMCs. The gene calls are TRBV6-5 and TRBJ1-5, with 9 bases identical to TRBD1. The sequence came from a human donor in good health (CMV status not recorded). Some clones in this sample may be carry-over from other donors' samples. In DNA form, the CDR3 reads TGTGCCAGCGGACAGGGGAGGGCTCAGCCCCAGCATTTT. Translating gives CASGQGRAQPQHF.